What follows are 22 T cell receptor beta chains derived from one specimen sequenced in a study of T cell changes during pregnancy in multiple sclerosis. Clones were read by immunoSEQ multiplex PCR, and TCRdb kept only the in-frame ones, dropping some. The sample carries under 45,000 clones, about 88% recorded once. Sequencing was performed on CD4+ T cells from peripheral blood mononuclear cells, taken in the second trimester of pregnancy. These receptors all stem from a female donor with multiple sclerosis, enrolled in a pregnancy study.

This chain uses TRBV7-3 with TRBJ2-2; TRBD2 matches at 7 bases. The CDR3 sequence is 15 residues long. Germline V gene data show CDR1 as SGHTA and CDR2 as FQGTGA. V was clipped by 2 bases and J by 4 bases; unmatched bases: 4. The CDR3 nucleotides are TGTGCCAGCAGCTTATTGGCTAGCGGCACCGGGGAGCTGTTTTTT. Translating it yields CASSLLASGTGELFF.

This rearrangement joins TRBV7-2 to TRBJ2-7, with a weak D call TRBD1 (5 bases). Trimming cost V 6 bases and J 3 bases, with 9 bases left between them. This CDR3 spans 12 amino acids. CDR1 is SGHTA, CDR2 FQGNSA, per germline. CDR3 coding DNA: TGTGCCAGCAGGGGTAGGGGCTACGAGCAGTACTTC. Amino acid sequence: CASRGRGYEQYF.

This rearrangement joins TRBV6-5 to TRBJ2-7; 9 bases map to TRBD1. The junction had 8 bases not matched to a gene; V was cut back by 4 bases and J by 7 bases. Germline V gene sequence: CDR1 MNHEY, CDR2 SVGAGI. The CDR3 has 14 residues. The CDR3 DNA reads TGTGCCAGCAGTTGGGGACAGGGTAAGGAAGAGCAGTACTTC. It translates to CASSWGQGKEEQYF.

The V gene is TRBV7-2, the J gene TRBJ2-5, with TRBD2 identical over 8 bases. Unmatched junction bases numbered 13, after V lost 7 bases and J lost 6 bases. This CDR3 comprises 15 residues. Germline-derived CDR1 and CDR2 are SGHTA and FQGNSA. CDR3 in DNA: TGTGCCAGCAAAGAAACCGGGGGGGGGACTCAGACCCAGTACTTC. As protein: CASKETGGGTQTQYF.

The rearrangement links TRBV27 to TRBJ1-2; tentatively, D is TRBD1 (6 bases). Germline V CDR1 and CDR2: MNHEY, SMNVEV (reference sequence). The CDR3 is made up of 15 amino acids. Trimming left V 5 bases short and J 4 bases short, with 17 bases between. CDR3: CASSRGRGYSYGYTF. For the CDR3, the DNA is TGTGCCAGCAGTAGGGGCAGGGGCTACAGCTATGGCTACACCTTC.

This clone was seen only a few times. The J gene is TRBJ2-3, the V gene TRBV4-2; 8 bases line up with TRBD1. CDR3 length equals 18 residues. Germline assignment: CDR1 LGHNA and CDR2 YNFKEQ. V lost 0 bases, J lost 4 bases, and 12 bases stayed unmatched. DNA for the CDR3: TGTGCCAGCAGCCAAGATGGGGCACAGGGGGTGTCTTCAGATACGCAGTATTTT. Amino acids: CASSQDGAQGVSSDTQYF.

The chain links TRBV19 to TRBJ2-7; D is perhaps TRBD1 (6 bases). Germline CDR1 and CDR2: LNHDA and SQIVND (reference sequence). This CDR3 has 17 residues. V lost 0 bases and J 3 bases, leaving 18 bases between the germline ends. The CDR3 bases are TGTGCCAGTAGTATAGATCATCTCGCAGGGGAAAGCTACGAGCAGTACTTC. This translates into CASSIDHLAGESYEQYF.

This chain links TRBV30 with TRBJ1-2; 7 bases match TRBD1. Germline lookup yields CDR1 GTSNPN and CDR2 SVGIG (reference sequence). CDR3 length: 14 residues. The ends lost 2 bases at V and 3 bases at J; junction bases unmatched: 6. In DNA form, the CDR3 reads TGTGCCTGGAGTCACAGGGGACTTGACTATGGCTACACCTTC. It encodes CAWSHRGLDYGYTF.

This chain connects TRBV27 to TRBJ2-3, with no clear D. CDR1 MNHEY and CDR2 SMNVEV come from the germline V gene (reference sequence). The germline V and J ends were trimmed by 6 bases and 11 bases, with 12 bases remaining between them. The CDR3 loop spans 11 amino acids. The CDR3 bases are TGTGCCAGCAGGTTACTAACGAGGCAGTATTTT. Its protein is CASRLLTRQYF.

J is TRBJ2-1 and V is TRBV28, with D possibly TRBD2 on 5 matching bases. V was shortened by 7 bases and J by 8 bases, with 21 bases between the two germline ends. The germline V gene encodes CDR1 MDHEN and CDR2 SYDVKM. This CDR3 has 15 residues. For the CDR3, the DNA is TGTGCCAGCATCCTTAGTGCGGAGGCGAGCGATGAGCAGTTCTTC. It codes for CASILSAEASDEQFF. The full variable domain, with the rest looked up from reference TRBV28 and TRBJ2-1, is DVKVTQSSRYLVKRTGEKVFLECVQDMDHENMFWYRQDPGLGLRLIYFSYDVKMKEKGDIPEGYSVSREKKERFSLILESASTNQTSMYLCASILSAEASDEQFFGPGTRLTVL.

This clone was recorded once. The V and J genes are TRBV7-9 and TRBJ2-7; 9 nucleotides match TRBD1. CDR3 length: 14 amino acids. V was pared by 1 base and J by 6 bases, with 4 bases of the junction left unmatched. Looked up from germline, CDR1 is SEHNR and CDR2 is FQNEAQ (reference sequence). The CDR3 DNA reads TGTGCCAGCAGCTTAGAAGGGACAGGGCCCGAGCAGTACTTC. Translated: CASSLEGTGPEQYF.

The chain joins TRBV2 to TRBJ1-5, with a tentative D call TRBD1 (5 bases). Germline lookup yields CDR1 SNHLY and CDR2 FYNNEI. The CDR3 is 13 amino acids. Trimming removed 10 bases at V and 3 bases at J, with 13 bases between. The CDR3 region has the DNA TGTGCCATCGGTAGGACAACCAATCAGCCCCAGCATTTT. This sequence encodes CAIGRTTNQPQHF.

The V and J genes are TRBV5-4 and TRBJ2-5; TRBD2 might be the D (5 bases). Germline lookup yields CDR1 SGHNT and CDR2 YYREEE (reference sequence). The V gene lost 4 bases and the J gene lost 5 bases, with 15 bases spanning the gap. The CDR3 contains 14 residues. CDR3 residues: CASSAASGEETQYF. In DNA form, the CDR3 reads TGTGCCAGCAGCGCGGCCTCCGGGGAGGAGACCCAGTACTTC.

The rearrangement joins TRBV6-6 to TRBJ2-3; 7 positions agree with TRBD2. The CDR3 has 15 residues. Germline trimming cut 0 bases from V and 5 bases from J; bases unmatched to any gene: 5. Germline V lookup: CDR1 MNHNY, CDR2 SVGAGI (reference sequence). The CDR3 loop reads CASSYSQAGKDTQYF. The CDR3 DNA sequence: TGTGCCAGCAGTTACTCCCAAGCGGGAAAAGATACGCAGTATTTT.

The V and J genes are TRBV7-9 and TRBJ2-2; 12 bases are shared with TRBD1. J was trimmed by 6 bases and V by 4 bases; bases with no gene match: 9. The CDR3 loop spans 17 amino acids. Germline V gives CDR1 SEHNR, CDR2 FQNEAQ (reference sequence). CDR3: CASSWDRGRKRSGELFF. CDR3 DNA: TGTGCCAGCAGCTGGGACAGGGGGCGAAAACGGTCCGGGGAGCTGTTTTTT.

The V gene is TRBV6-5, the J gene TRBJ1-2; TRBD1 aligns across 7 bases. The germline CDR1 and CDR2 sequences are MNHEY and SVGAGI. V shed 4 bases, J shed 2 bases, and the junction held 7 bases outside the gene matches. CDR3 length equals 15 residues. CDR3 DNA sequence: TGTGCCAGCAGTTCTCAGCCGGGACAGAACTATGGCTACACCTTC. Its protein is CASSSQPGQNYGYTF.

The V gene is TRBV4-3, the J gene TRBJ1-5, with D maybe TRBD1 (5 bases). The CDR3 covers 15 residues. Germline CDR1 is LGHNA and CDR2 is YSLEER. Trimming took off 0 bases at V and 4 bases at J, with 10 bases between the two ends. Here the CDR3 reads CASSQDGGGNQPQHF. The DNA for the CDR3 is TGCGCCAGCAGCCAAGATGGGGGGGGGAATCAGCCCCAGCATTTT.

The V and J genes are TRBV2 and TRBJ2-2, with 13 bases identical to TRBD2. The germline CDR1 and CDR2 sequences are SNHLY and FYNNEI. V lost 7 bases, J lost 4 bases, and 9 bases stayed unmatched. This CDR3 region has 17 residues. The CDR3 region is CASKRTSGRGGTGELFF. DNA for the CDR3: TGTGCCAGCAAACGGACTAGCGGGAGAGGGGGCACCGGGGAGCTGTTTTTT.

This rearrangement joins TRBV18 to TRBJ2-3; TRBD1 might be the D (6 bases). This CDR3 is 16 amino acids long. With 3 bases removed from V and 0 bases from J, the gap between germline ends came to 13 bases. CDR1 is KGHSH, CDR2 LQKENI, per germline. The CDR3 sequence: CASSPLGRGSTDTQYF. CDR3 in DNA: TGTGCCAGCTCACCCTTAGGTAGGGGGAGCACAGATACGCAGTATTTT.

V and J are TRBV6-6 and TRBJ1-1; 7 bases map to TRBD1. Germline V CDR1 and CDR2: MNHNY, SVGAGI (reference sequence). CDR3 size: 13 residues. Trimming at V came to 4 bases and at J to 6 bases, leaving 5 bases not matched to a gene. CDR3 protein: CASSSGQVSEAFF. In DNA form, the CDR3 reads TGTGCCAGCAGTTCCGGACAGGTCTCTGAAGCTTTCTTT.

The chain is built from TRBV2 and TRBJ2-1, with 13 bases fitting TRBD2. The CDR3 loop spans 16 amino acids. Trimming took 6 bases from V and 9 from J; bases not matched to a gene: 11. Germline V CDR1 and CDR2: SNHLY, FYNNEI. CDR3 protein: CASRILGLAGEGEQFF. CDR3 nucleotides: TGTGCCAGCAGAATCTTAGGACTAGCGGGAGAGGGTGAGCAGTTCTTC.

The chain couples TRBV29-1 to TRBJ1-2, with 7 bases aligning to TRBD1. V was pared by 4 bases and J by 5 bases, with 7 bases of the junction left unmatched. This CDR3 is 13 amino acids long. Germline V gene sequence: CDR1 SQVTM, CDR2 ANQGSEA. CDR3 in DNA: TGCAGCGTTGGTAGGGGGCAGGGTTATGGCTACACCTTC. Its protein product is CSVGRGQGYGYTF.